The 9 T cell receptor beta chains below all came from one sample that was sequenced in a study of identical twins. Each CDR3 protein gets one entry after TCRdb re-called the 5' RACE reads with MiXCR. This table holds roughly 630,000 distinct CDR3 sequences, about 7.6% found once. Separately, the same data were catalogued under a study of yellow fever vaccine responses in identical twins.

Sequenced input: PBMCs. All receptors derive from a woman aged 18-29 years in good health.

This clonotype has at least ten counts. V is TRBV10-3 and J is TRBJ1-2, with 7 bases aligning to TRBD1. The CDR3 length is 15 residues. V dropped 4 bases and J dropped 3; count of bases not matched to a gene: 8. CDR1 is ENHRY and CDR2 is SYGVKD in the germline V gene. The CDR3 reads CAISGTHRGDYGYTF. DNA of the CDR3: TGTGCCATCAGTGGGACCCACAGGGGAGACTATGGCTACACCTTC.

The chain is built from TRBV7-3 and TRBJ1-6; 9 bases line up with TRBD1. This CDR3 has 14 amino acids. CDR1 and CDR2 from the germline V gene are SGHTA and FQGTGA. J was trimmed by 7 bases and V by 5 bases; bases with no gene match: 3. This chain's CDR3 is CASSGTGWNSPLHF. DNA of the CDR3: TGTGCCAGCAGCGGGACAGGGTGGAATTCACCCCTCCACTTT.

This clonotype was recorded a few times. Here the CDR3 reads CASSPLLGGGPALTDTQYF. For the CDR3, the DNA is TGTGCCAGCAGCCCGCTCTTGGGCGGGGGGCCTGCCCTCACAGATACGCAGTATTTT. J is TRBJ2-3 and V is TRBV27; 8 bases align to TRBD2. The germline V gene encodes CDR1 MNHEY and CDR2 SMNVEV (reference sequence). The CDR3 is made up of 19 amino acids. V was pared by 6 bases and J by 2 bases, with 19 bases of the junction left unmatched.

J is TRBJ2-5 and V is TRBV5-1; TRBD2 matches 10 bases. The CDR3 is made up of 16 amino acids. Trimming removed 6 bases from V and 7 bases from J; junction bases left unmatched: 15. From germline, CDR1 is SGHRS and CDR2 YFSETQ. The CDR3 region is CASTQGVASGSGTQYF. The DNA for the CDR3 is TGCGCCAGCACTCAAGGCGTGGCTAGCGGGAGCGGGACCCAGTACTTC.

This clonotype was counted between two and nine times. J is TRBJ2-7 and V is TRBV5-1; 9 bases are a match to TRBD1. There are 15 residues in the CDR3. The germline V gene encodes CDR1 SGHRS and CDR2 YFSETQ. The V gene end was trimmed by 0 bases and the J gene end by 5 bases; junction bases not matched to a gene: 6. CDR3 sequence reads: CASSLGGQGPHEQYF. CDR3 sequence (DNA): TGCGCCAGCAGCTTGGGGGGACAGGGTCCCCACGAGCAGTACTTC.

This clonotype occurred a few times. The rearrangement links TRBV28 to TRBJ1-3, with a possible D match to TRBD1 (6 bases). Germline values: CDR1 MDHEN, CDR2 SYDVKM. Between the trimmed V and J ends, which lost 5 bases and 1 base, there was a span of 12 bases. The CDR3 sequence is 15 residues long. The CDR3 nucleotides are TGTGCCAGCAGTAATCTGGGGGCATCTGGAAACACCATATATTTT. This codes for CASSNLGASGNTIYF.

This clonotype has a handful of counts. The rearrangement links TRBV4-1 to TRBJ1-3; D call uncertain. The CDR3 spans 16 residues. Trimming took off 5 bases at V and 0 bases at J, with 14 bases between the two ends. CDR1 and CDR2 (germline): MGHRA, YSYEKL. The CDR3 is CASSGPPATSGNTIYF. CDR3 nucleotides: TGCGCCAGCAGCGGACCCCCAGCCACCTCTGGAAACACCATATATTTT.

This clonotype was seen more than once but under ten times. The CDR3 is CASSLGNSLGEKLFF. The CDR3 nucleotides read TGTGCCAGCAGCTTAGGAAACAGCCTGGGAGAAAAACTGTTTTTT. The rearrangement uses TRBV5-5 and TRBJ1-4; D gene ambiguous. From germline, CDR1 is SGHKS and CDR2 YYEKEE (reference sequence). The CDR3 spans 15 residues. Trimming removed 2 bases from V and 8 bases from J, with 16 bases in between. Drawing the rest from reference TRBV5-5 and TRBJ1-4, the complete variable domain is DAGVTQSPTHLIKTRGQQVTLRCSPISGHKSVSWYQQVLGQGPQFIFQYYEKEERGRGNFPDRFSARQFPNYSSELNVNALLLGDSALYLCASSLGNSLGEKLFFGSGTQLSVL.

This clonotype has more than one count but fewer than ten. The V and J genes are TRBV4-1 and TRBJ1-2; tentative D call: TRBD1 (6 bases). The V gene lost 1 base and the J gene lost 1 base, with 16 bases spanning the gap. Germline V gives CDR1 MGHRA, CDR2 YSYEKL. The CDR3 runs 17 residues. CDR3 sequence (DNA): TGCGCCAGCAGCCAAGTCGTGGCAGGGGCTTTTAACTATGGCTACACCTTC. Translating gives CASSQVVAGAFNYGYTF.